Listed below are T cell receptor beta chains from one sample, sequenced in a study of tumor and adjacent non-tumor tissue in lung cancer. From the multiplex PCR reads, TCRdb called clonotypes with MiXCR, one entry per CDR3 protein. This table has 130,000 or so distinct CDR3 sequences, 66% appearing once. Sequencing was carried out using lung tumor tissue. The receptor source for this set is a man aged 25-45 years with non-small cell lung cancer. Both conserved end residues are part of each CDR3. D genes are given only for firm matches. A row's size may be missing; if present it is once, few, many or a size class.

D gene: -
clone size: many
J gene: TRBJ1-4
V gene: TRBV20-1
CDR3 protein: CSAWGEANEKLFF
CDR3 DNA: TGCAGTGCCTGGGGGGAAGCTAATGAAAAACTGTTTTTT

D gene: -
clone size: -
J gene: TRBJ2-1
V gene: TRBV13
CDR3 protein: CASSPYREDHRQFF
CDR3 DNA: TGTGCCAGCAGCCCCTACAGAGAGGACCACAGGCAGTTCTTC

D gene: -
clone size: -
J gene: TRBJ2-4
V gene: TRBV11-1
CDR3 protein: CASTHSGWATKYIQYF
CDR3 DNA: TGTGCAAGCACCCACTCAGGCTGGGCGACCAAATACATTCAGTACTTC

D gene: TRBD2
clone size: -
J gene: TRBJ2-5
V gene: TRBV6-2/TRBV6-3
CDR3 protein: CAIRTSGRSEAQYF
CDR3 DNA: TGTGCCATCAGGACTAGCGGGCGTTCCGAGGCCCAGTACTTC

D gene: -
clone size: -
J gene: TRBJ2-7
V gene: TRBV7-9
CDR3 protein: CASSLFIGAGALNTYEQYF
CDR3 DNA: TGTGCCAGCAGCTTATTTATTGGGGCGGGGGCCCTTAACACCTACGAGCAGTACTTC

D gene: TRBD1
clone size: -
J gene: TRBJ1-1
V gene: TRBV11-2
CDR3 protein: CISSLRGLGTEAFF
CDR3 DNA: TGTATCAGCAGCTTAAGGGGGCTGGGCACTGAAGCTTTCTTT

D gene: -
clone size: -
J gene: TRBJ2-1
V gene: TRBV12-3/TRBV12-4
CDR3 protein: CACSPPWDGNNEQFF
CDR3 DNA: TGTGCCTGCAGTCCCCCATGGGACGGAAACAATGAGCAGTTCTTC

D gene: -
clone size: once
J gene: TRBJ2-1
V gene: TRBV20-1
CDR3 protein: CSASSAEGPGEQFF
CDR3 DNA: TGCAGTGCTAGCAGTGCGGAAGGGCCGGGGGAGCAGTTCTTC

D gene: -
clone size: -
J gene: TRBJ2-1
V gene: TRBV11-1
CDR3 protein: CASSINTISRREDNEQFF
CDR3 DNA: TGTGCCAGCAGCATAAATACGATTTCTAGAAGAGAAGACAATGAGCAGTTCTTC

D gene: -
clone size: -
J gene: TRBJ2-7
V gene: TRBV12-3/TRBV12-4
CDR3 protein: CASSRGMASYEQYF
CDR3 DNA: TGTGCCAGCAGTAGGGGCATGGCGTCCTACGAGCAGTACTTC

D gene: -
clone size: -
J gene: TRBJ1-2
V gene: TRBV20-1
CDR3 protein: CNARATGGYGYTF
CDR3 DNA: TGCAATGCGAGGGCCACGGGCGGCTATGGCTACACCTTC

D gene: TRBD1
clone size: many
J gene: TRBJ2-7
V gene: TRBV5-4
CDR3 protein: CASSWGTGLSYEQYF
CDR3 DNA: TGTGCCAGCAGCTGGGGGACAGGCCTCTCCTACGAGCAGTACTTC

D gene: -
clone size: -
J gene: TRBJ2-7
V gene: TRBV12-3/TRBV12-4
CDR3 protein: CASSLRSYEQYF
CDR3 DNA: TGTGCCAGCAGCCTGCGGTCCTACGAGCAGTACTTC

D gene: -
clone size: -
J gene: TRBJ1-2
V gene: TRBV4-2
CDR3 protein: CASSPRGVYAYTF
CDR3 DNA: TGTGCCAGCAGCCCTCGTGGGGTCTATGCCTACACCTTC

D gene: -
clone size: -
J gene: TRBJ1-5
V gene: TRBV6-6
CDR3 protein: CASSHGAGQPHHF
CDR3 DNA: TGTGCCAGCAGCCACGGGGCGGGGCAGCCCCATCATTTT

D gene: -
clone size: -
J gene: TRBJ2-1
V gene: TRBV12-3/TRBV12-4
CDR3 protein: CASSSWRGGAYNEQFF
CDR3 DNA: TGTGCCAGCAGTTCCTGGCGGGGCGGGGCTTACAATGAGCAGTTCTTC

D gene: -
clone size: many
J gene: TRBJ2-3
V gene: TRBV4-1
CDR3 protein: CASSQVRETDTQYF
CDR3 DNA: TGCGCCAGCAGCCAAGTAAGGGAGACAGATACGCAGTATTTT

D gene: -
clone size: -
J gene: TRBJ2-1
V gene: TRBV6-5
CDR3 protein: CASSRDGTPTHNEQFF
CDR3 DNA: TGTGCCAGCAGTCGTGACGGGACTCCCACCCACAATGAGCAGTTCTTC

D gene: -
clone size: few
J gene: TRBJ1-2
V gene: TRBV6-2/TRBV6-3
CDR3 protein: CASRCHSDSYYGYTF
CDR3 DNA: TGTGCCAGCAGATGTCATTCGGACAGCTACTATGGCTACACCTTC

D gene: -
clone size: -
J gene: TRBJ2-1
V gene: TRBV6-2/TRBV6-3
CDR3 protein: CTSRMEGTYNEQFF
CDR3 DNA: TGTACCAGTAGGATGGAGGGGACCTACAATGAGCAGTTCTTC

D gene: TRBD1
clone size: once
J gene: TRBJ2-2
V gene: TRBV11-2
CDR3 protein: CTSRQGSTGELFF
CDR3 DNA: TGTACCAGCCGACAGGGGAGCACCGGGGAGCTGTTTTTT

D gene: -
clone size: -
J gene: TRBJ2-7
V gene: TRBV29-1
CDR3 protein: CSVDKRTNGEQYF
CDR3 DNA: TGCAGCGTTGACAAGCGGACTAACGGCGAACAGTACTTC

D gene: TRBD2
clone size: few
J gene: TRBJ2-4
V gene: TRBV6-2/TRBV6-3
CDR3 protein: CASTFSGSWRAKNIQYF
CDR3 DNA: TGTGCCAGCACCTTTAGCGGGAGCTGGAGAGCCAAAAACATTCAGTACTTC

D gene: -
clone size: many
J gene: TRBJ1-2
V gene: TRBV29-1
CDR3 protein: CSVEDKTYGYTF
CDR3 DNA: TGCAGCGTTGAGGACAAGACCTATGGCTACACCTTC

D gene: -
clone size: many
J gene: TRBJ2-5
V gene: TRBV4-1
CDR3 protein: CASSPGQKEETQYF
CDR3 DNA: TGCGCCAGCAGCCCAGGGCAGAAAGAAGAGACCCAGTACTTC

D gene: -
clone size: -
J gene: TRBJ2-7
V gene: TRBV11-3
CDR3 protein: CVSTPFSPLEQYF
CDR3 DNA: TGTGTCAGCACCCCATTCTCGCCCCTCGAGCAGTACTTC

D gene: -
clone size: once
J gene: TRBJ2-3
V gene: TRBV16
CDR3 protein: CASSQSASGTDTQYF
CDR3 DNA: TGTGCCAGCAGCCAATCAGCTAGCGGCACAGATACGCAGTATTTT

D gene: -
clone size: few
J gene: TRBJ2-7
V gene: TRBV24-1
CDR3 protein: CATSPPAYEQYF
CDR3 DNA: TGTGCCACCAGTCCCCCGGCCTACGAGCAGTACTTC

D gene: TRBD1
clone size: -
J gene: TRBJ2-7
V gene: TRBV18
CDR3 protein: CASSPPGTAYEQYF
CDR3 DNA: TGTGCCAGCTCGCCCCCCGGGACAGCCTACGAGCAGTACTTC

D gene: -
clone size: -
J gene: TRBJ2-7
V gene: TRBV20-1
CDR3 protein: CSASGGGGDVTYEQYF
CDR3 DNA: TGCAGTGCTAGTGGCGGAGGGGGGGACGTTACCTACGAGCAGTACTTC

D gene: -
clone size: -
J gene: TRBJ1-1
V gene: TRBV12-3/TRBV12-4
CDR3 protein: CATKKDRLNTEAFF
CDR3 DNA: TGTGCCACCAAGAAGGACAGATTGAACACTGAAGCTTTCTTT

D gene: TRBD2
clone size: -
J gene: TRBJ2-1
V gene: TRBV6-5
CDR3 protein: CTSSDTSGSEQFF
CDR3 DNA: TGTACCAGCAGCGATACAAGCGGGAGTGAGCAGTTCTTC

D gene: -
clone size: -
J gene: TRBJ2-5
V gene: TRBV6-6
CDR3 protein: CASNYDETPYF
CDR3 DNA: TGTGCCAGCAATTACGACGAGACCCCGTACTTC

D gene: -
clone size: -
J gene: TRBJ2-1
V gene: TRBV6-2/TRBV6-3
CDR3 protein: CASGQQGAEQVF
CDR3 DNA: TGTGCCAGCGGCCAACAGGGAGCTGAGCAGGTCTTC

D gene: TRBD2
clone size: few
J gene: TRBJ2-7
V gene: TRBV4-1
CDR3 protein: CASSQDLAGVTYEQYF
CDR3 DNA: TGCGCCAGCAGCCAAGATCTAGCGGGGGTAACCTACGAGCAGTACTTC

D gene: -
clone size: -
J gene: TRBJ1-1
V gene: TRBV29-1
CDR3 protein: CSARDGYTEAFF
CDR3 DNA: TGCAGCGCTAGGGACGGATACACTGAAGCTTTCTTC

D gene: -
clone size: -
J gene: TRBJ1-5
V gene: TRBV20-1
CDR3 protein: CSARVVVDQPHHF
CDR3 DNA: TGCAGTGCTAGAGTGGTGGTTGATCAGCCCCATCATTTT

D gene: TRBD2
clone size: few
J gene: TRBJ2-5
V gene: TRBV5-4
CDR3 protein: CASNRGSGRAWETQYF
CDR3 DNA: TGTGCCAGCAACAGGGGTAGCGGGAGGGCCTGGGAGACTCAGTACTTC

D gene: -
clone size: many
J gene: TRBJ2-3
V gene: TRBV12-3/TRBV12-4
CDR3 protein: CASTRMGATQYF
CDR3 DNA: TGTGCCAGCACCCGTATGGGTGCTACGCAGTATTTT

D gene: -
clone size: -
J gene: TRBJ2-3
V gene: TRBV11-2
CDR3 protein: CASSLVSPGAQHTQYF
CDR3 DNA: TGTGCCAGCAGTTTAGTGTCTCCCGGGGCGCAACATACGCAGTATTTT

D gene: -
clone size: -
J gene: TRBJ2-3
V gene: TRBV14
CDR3 protein: CASSLHDVRGGDTQYF
CDR3 DNA: TGTGCCAGCAGCCTCCACGATGTCAGGGGAGGAGATACGCAGTATTTT

D gene: -
clone size: -
J gene: TRBJ2-5
V gene: TRBV12-3/TRBV12-4
CDR3 protein: CASSFSGRETQYF
CDR3 DNA: TGTGCCAGCAGTTTTTCGGGTAGGGAGACCCAGTACTTC

D gene: -
clone size: -
J gene: TRBJ2-6
V gene: TRBV6-2/TRBV6-3
CDR3 protein: CDSSDSSGANVLTF
CDR3 DNA: TGTGACAGCAGTGACAGCTCTGGGGCCAACGTCCTGACTTTC

D gene: TRBD2
clone size: few
J gene: TRBJ2-3
V gene: TRBV4-2
CDR3 protein: CASSPAGASGTVTQYF
CDR3 DNA: TGTGCCAGCAGTCCCGCCGGGGCTAGCGGCACAGTTACGCAGTATTTT

D gene: -
clone size: -
J gene: TRBJ1-1
V gene: TRBV20-1
CDR3 protein: CSAPRGPRQGGNIEAFF
CDR3 DNA: TGCAGTGCTCCGAGAGGGCCTCGGCAGGGAGGGAACATTGAAGCTTTCTTT

D gene: TRBD1
clone size: -
J gene: TRBJ2-2
V gene: TRBV28
CDR3 protein: CASSTTGGTGELFF
CDR3 DNA: TGTGCCAGCAGCACGACAGGGGGGACCGGGGAGCTGTTTTTT

D gene: TRBD2
clone size: -
J gene: TRBJ2-1
V gene: TRBV20-1
CDR3 protein: CNARDTGGYNEQFF
CDR3 DNA: TGCAATGCTAGAGATACCGGGGGGTACAATGAGCAGTTCTTC

D gene: TRBD2
clone size: -
J gene: TRBJ2-1
V gene: TRBV4-3
CDR3 protein: CAISPTSGDYNEHFF
CDR3 DNA: TGCGCCATCAGCCCGACTAGCGGGGATTACAATGAGCATTTCTTC

D gene: -
clone size: -
J gene: TRBJ2-1
V gene: TRBV12-3/TRBV12-4
CDR3 protein: CASIPPGGGNNEQFF
CDR3 DNA: TGTGCCAGCATTCCTCCAGGAGGCGGAAACAACGAGCAGTTCTTC

D gene: TRBD1
clone size: -
J gene: TRBJ2-7
V gene: TRBV6-2/TRBV6-3
CDR3 protein: CASSNAGTGFAAGSYEQYF
CDR3 DNA: TGTGCCAGCAGTAACGCTGGGACAGGGTTCGCGGCGGGCTCCTACGAGCAGTACTTC

D gene: -
clone size: -
J gene: TRBJ1-5
V gene: TRBV2
CDR3 protein: CASSLSGARGQPQHF
CDR3 DNA: TGTGCCAGCAGTTTATCAGGGGCACGGGGACAGCCCCAGCATTTT

D gene: -
clone size: -
J gene: TRBJ1-2
V gene: TRBV12-3/TRBV12-4
CDR3 protein: CASSMGTDYAF
CDR3 DNA: TGTGCCAGCAGTATGGGTACAGACTACGCCTTC